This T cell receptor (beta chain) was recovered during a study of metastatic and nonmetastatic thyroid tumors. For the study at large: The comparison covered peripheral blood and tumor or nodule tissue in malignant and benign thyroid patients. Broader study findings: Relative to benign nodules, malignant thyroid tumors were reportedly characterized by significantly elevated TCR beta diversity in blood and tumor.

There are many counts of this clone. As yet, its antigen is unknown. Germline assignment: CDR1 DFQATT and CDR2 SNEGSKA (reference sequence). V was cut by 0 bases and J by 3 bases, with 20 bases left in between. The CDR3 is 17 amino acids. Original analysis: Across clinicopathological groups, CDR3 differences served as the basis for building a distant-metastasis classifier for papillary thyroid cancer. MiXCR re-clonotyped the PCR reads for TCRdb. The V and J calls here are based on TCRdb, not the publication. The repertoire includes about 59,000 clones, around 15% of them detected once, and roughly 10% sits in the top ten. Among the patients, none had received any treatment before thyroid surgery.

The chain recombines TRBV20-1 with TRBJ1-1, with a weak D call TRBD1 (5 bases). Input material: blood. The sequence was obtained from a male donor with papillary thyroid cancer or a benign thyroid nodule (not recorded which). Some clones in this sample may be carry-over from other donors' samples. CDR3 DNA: TGCAGTGCTAGAGATCCCCATCTTGGGGGAGGGGACACTGAAGCTTTCTTT. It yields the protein CSARDPHLGGGDTEAFF.